Listed here are 10 T cell receptor beta chains from one sample, sequenced in a study of beta chain features in type 1 diabetes. Their antigens remain unidentified. What was sequenced were expressed TCRB transcripts, since all of the isolated RNA had been reverse transcribed. Libraries were prepared by immunoSEQ multiplex PCR; TCRdb keeps only in-frame clonotypes and omits some of them. The profile covers about 650,000 clones, with over 10% appearing a single time and 0.09% to 0.15% taken by the ten largest. Findings of the study overall: Type 1 diabetes patients showed a moderate but significant shortening of TCRB CDR3s in all four CD4+ subsets.

The sample consisted of naive CD4+ T cells from blood. The receptors shown here come from a man aged 25 to 40 with type 1 diabetes.

V and J are TRBV28 and TRBJ2-4; 8 nucleotides align to TRBD1. This CDR3 has 16 residues. CDR1 MDHEN and CDR2 SYDVKM come from the germline V gene. V gave up 3 bases and J gave up 0 bases; unmatched junction bases: 4. CDR3 bases: TGTGCCAGCAGTTTCCCAGGGGGCGCAGCCAAAAACATTCAGTACTTC. Protein sequence: CASSFPGGAAKNIQYF.

The sample holds a few counts of this clone. The chain is built from TRBV9 and TRBJ2-4, with 14 bases that match TRBD2. This CDR3 contains 17 residues. V was pared by 3 bases and J by 6 bases, with 8 bases of the junction left unmatched. Germline CDR1 SGDLS, CDR2 YYNGEE. The CDR3 DNA reads as TGTGCCAGCAGCGCACTCGGACTAGCGGGGGGCTCAAACATTCAGTACTTC. This sequence encodes CASSALGLAGGSNIQYF. Together with reference TRBV9 and TRBJ2-4, the CDR3 gives the full variable domain: DSGVTQTPKHLITATGQRVTLRCSPRSGDLSVYWYQQSLDQGLQFLIQYYNGEERAKGNILERFSAQQFPDLHSELNLSSLELGDSALYFCASSALGLAGGSNIQYFGAGTRLSVL.

V usage is TRBV7-2 and J usage is TRBJ2-2; maybe TRBD2 (5 bases). Trimming left V 2 bases short and J 4 bases short, with 11 bases between. Germline assignment: CDR1 SGHTA and CDR2 FQGNSA. The CDR3 extends over 15 amino acids. The CDR3 sequence: CASSLLVGSTGELFF. DNA for the CDR3: TGTGCCAGCAGCTTACTCGTAGGGAGCACCGGGGAGCTGTTTTTT.

This clone was counted between two and nine times. V gene TRBV7-9 combines with J gene TRBJ1-1; TRBD1 is a possible D gene (5 bases). The V end lost 6 bases, the J end lost 3 bases, and 17 bases lay between the germline ends. The germline V gene encodes CDR1 SEHNR and CDR2 FQNEAQ (reference sequence). This CDR3 is built from 15 residues. The CDR3 protein is CASSFQGGADTEAFF. The CDR3 nucleotides read TGTGCCAGCAGTTTCCAGGGCGGGGCAGACACTGAAGCTTTCTTT. Variable domain in full (rest from reference TRBV7-9 and TRBJ1-1): DTGVSQNPRHKITKRGQNVTFRCDPISEHNRLYWYRQTLGQGPEFLTYFQNEAQLEKSRLLSDRFSAERPKGSFSTLEIQRTEQGDSAMYLCASSFQGGADTEAFFGQGTRLTVV.

The chain carries TRBV29-1 and TRBJ1-1; D call uncertain. Trimming took off 4 bases at V and 0 bases at J, with 9 bases between the two ends. The CDR3 sequence is 13 residues long. Germline V gene lookup returns CDR1 SQVTM and CDR2 ANQGSEA. DNA for the CDR3: TGCAGCGTTGCGGGTACGATGAACACTGAAGCTTTCTTT. Translating gives CSVAGTMNTEAFF. Full variable domain (missing parts from reference TRBV29-1 and TRBJ1-1): SAVISQKPSRDICQRGTSLTIQCQVDSQVTMMFWYRQQPGQSLTLIATANQGSEATYESGFVIDKFPISRPNLTFSTLTVSNMSPEDSSIYLCSVAGTMNTEAFFGQGTRLTVV.

This chain joins TRBV27 and TRBJ1-1; D gene unclear. The V and J ends lost 3 bases and 0 bases respectively, with 8 bases between them. CDR1 and CDR2 from the germline V gene are MNHEY and SMNVEV (reference sequence). The CDR3 consists of 14 residues. CDR3 bases: TGTGCCAGCAGTTTGGGGAAGTTGAACACTGAAGCTTTCTTT. This sequence encodes CASSLGKLNTEAFF.

The chain couples TRBV23-1 to TRBJ2-5, with TRBD1 as a possible D gene (8 bases). TRBV23-1 is classed as an ORF, of uncertain function. The CDR3 totals 15 residues. Trimming took 4 bases from V and 5 from J, leaving 17 bases between them. CDR3 sequence (DNA): TGCGCCAGCAGTCGTACACAGGGGGAGGGGGAGACCCAGTACTTC. It specifies CASSRTQGEGETQYF.

V gene TRBV4-3 combines with J gene TRBJ2-2; 9 bases match TRBD1. The V and J ends lost 5 bases and 6 bases, in that order; junction bases with no gene match: 7. Germline lookup yields CDR1 LGHNA and CDR2 YSLEER. CDR3 length: 15 residues. The CDR3 bases are TGCGCCAGCAGCGCGGACAGGGGACGTGCCGGGGAGCTGTTTTTT. Amino acids: CASSADRGRAGELFF.

This clone turned up a few times. The V call is TRBV30, the J call TRBJ2-3; 13 bases are shared with TRBD2. CDR3 length equals 14 residues. After removal of 1 base from V and 5 bases from J, the junction contained 0 bases not matched to a gene. From germline, CDR1 is GTSNPN and CDR2 SVGIG (reference sequence). As DNA, the CDR3 is TGTGCCTGGAGTGGACTAGCGGGAGGAGATACGCAGTATTTT. It codes for CAWSGLAGGDTQYF.

This sequence joins TRBV19 and TRBJ1-2; 7 bases align to TRBD1. Trimming took 5 bases from V and 0 from J; bases not matched to a gene: 0. The CDR3 runs to 13 residues. Germline assignment: CDR1 LNHDA and CDR2 SQIVND (reference sequence). This chain's CDR3 is CASSDRANYGYTF. CDR3 coding DNA: TGTGCCAGTAGTGACAGGGCTAACTATGGCTACACCTTC.